The 9 T cell receptor beta chains in this list originate from one sample, sequenced in a study of T cell clones after liver transplantation. This table comes from immunoSEQ multiplex PCR, and its TCRdb copy is limited to in-frame clones, with some not included. The table has about 72,000 clones, 90% seen once. This sample comprised CD4+ T cells from blood, obtained before liver transplant. These receptors were obtained from a human donor who received a liver transplant.

The chain has TRBV28 and TRBJ1-5; D not certain. In germline, CDR1 is MDHEN, CDR2 SYDVKM. V shed 6 bases and J shed 9 bases, with 15 bases lying between them. CDR3 length: 13 amino acids. CDR3 sequence: CASRGGLMWPQHF. The DNA for the CDR3 is TGTGCCAGCAGGGGCGGCTTGATGTGGCCCCAGCATTTT.

The chain employs TRBV11-2 and TRBJ1-2; perhaps TRBD1 as D (5 bases). Germline CDR1 is SGHAT and CDR2 is FQNNGV. V lost 4 bases and J lost 7, with 19 bases in between. The CDR3 is made up of 15 amino acids. CDR3 in DNA: TGTGCCAGCAGCTCAAGGGGAGACACGCAGCGTGGCTACACCTTC. Translation: CASSSRGDTQRGYTF.

CDR3 protein: CASSPGFGSPTEAFF. DNA for the CDR3: TGTGCCAGCTCACCAGGGTTTGGGAGCCCCACTGAAGCTTTCTTT. The chain recombines TRBV18 with TRBJ1-1, with D hard to call. The CDR3 sequence is 15 residues long. The V gene lost 2 bases and the J gene lost 4 bases, with 14 bases spanning the gap. In germline, CDR1 is KGHSH, CDR2 LQKENI.

This chain uses TRBV28 with TRBJ2-3, with D perhaps matching TRBD1 (7 bases). CDR3 length: 15 residues. Germline V lookup: CDR1 MDHEN, CDR2 SYDVKM. V lost 6 bases to trimming and J lost 4 bases, with 17 bases between them. The CDR3 bases are TGTGCCAGCAGCTCAGGGGGGATATCGCCAGATACGCAGTATTTT. It translates to CASSSGGISPDTQYF.

The CDR3 is CASSIVGQGAENEQFF. CDR3 coding DNA: TGTGCCAGTAGTATAGTGGGACAGGGGGCGGAAAATGAGCAGTTCTTC. J is TRBJ2-1 and V is TRBV19; 12 bases agree with TRBD1. V was pared by 1 base and J by 7 bases, with 5 bases of the junction left unmatched. CDR1 is LNHDA, CDR2 SQIVND, per germline (reference sequence). The CDR3 sequence is 16 residues long.

This rearrangement joins TRBV11-3 to TRBJ2-4; 7 positions match TRBD1. V shed 5 bases, J shed 2 bases, and the junction held 6 bases outside the gene matches. Germline CDR1 SGHNT, CDR2 YENEEA. This CDR3 comprises 15 residues. CDR3 sequence reads: CASSNRQGSKNIQYF. As DNA, the CDR3 is TGTGCCAGCAGCAACCGACAGGGCTCCAAAAACATTCAGTACTTC.

The J gene is TRBJ2-7, the V gene TRBV7-3; 7 nucleotides line up with TRBD1. This CDR3 region has 13 residues. Losses at the gene ends were 2 bases for V and 4 bases for J; bases not matched to a gene: 2. Germline loops: CDR1 SGHTA, CDR2 FQGTGA. The CDR3 loop reads CASSLGQEYEQYF. The CDR3 DNA reads TGTGCCAGCAGCTTAGGACAGGAGTACGAGCAGTACTTC.

The chain's CDR3 is CASSPSLNTEAFF. The CDR3 DNA reads as TGTGCCAGCAGCCCATCATTGAACACTGAAGCTTTCTTT. The chain couples TRBV7-2 to TRBJ1-1; D is uncertain. Germline CDR1 is SGHTA and CDR2 is FQGNSA. The CDR3 covers 13 residues. The V end was cut by 5 bases, the J end by 0 bases, with 7 bases between.

In its sample, this clone was seen once. The V and J genes are TRBV28 and TRBJ1-4; D uncertain. The germline CDR1 and CDR2 sequences are MDHEN and SYDVKM. V dropped 6 bases and J dropped 6 bases, with 11 bases sitting between them. CDR3 length equals 13 residues. The DNA for the CDR3 is TGTGCCAGCAGGACCGCCTGGCATGAAAAACTGTTTTTT. Translated, it gives CASRTAWHEKLFF. The full variable domain, with the rest looked up from reference TRBV28 and TRBJ1-4, is DVKVTQSSRYLVKRTGEKVFLECVQDMDHENMFWYRQDPGLGLRLIYFSYDVKMKEKGDIPEGYSVSREKKERFSLILESASTNQTSMYLCASRTAWHEKLFFGSGTQLSVL.